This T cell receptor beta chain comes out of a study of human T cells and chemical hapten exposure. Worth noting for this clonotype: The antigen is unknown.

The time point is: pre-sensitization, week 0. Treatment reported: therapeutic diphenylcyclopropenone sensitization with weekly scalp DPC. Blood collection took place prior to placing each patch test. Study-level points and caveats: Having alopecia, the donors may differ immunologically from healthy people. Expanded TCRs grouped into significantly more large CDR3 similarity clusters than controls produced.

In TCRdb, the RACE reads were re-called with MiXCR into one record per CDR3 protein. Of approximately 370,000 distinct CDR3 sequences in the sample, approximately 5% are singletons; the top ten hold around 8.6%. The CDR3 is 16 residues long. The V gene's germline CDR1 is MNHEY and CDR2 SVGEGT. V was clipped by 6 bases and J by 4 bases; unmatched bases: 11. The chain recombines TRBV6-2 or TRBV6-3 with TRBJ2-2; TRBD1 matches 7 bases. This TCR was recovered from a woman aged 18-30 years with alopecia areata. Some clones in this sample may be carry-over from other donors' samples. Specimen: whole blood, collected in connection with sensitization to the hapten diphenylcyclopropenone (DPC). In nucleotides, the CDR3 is TGTGCCAGCAGCGTGAGGGGACAGCCGAGCACCGGGGAGCTGTTTTTT. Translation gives CASSVRGQPSTGELFF.